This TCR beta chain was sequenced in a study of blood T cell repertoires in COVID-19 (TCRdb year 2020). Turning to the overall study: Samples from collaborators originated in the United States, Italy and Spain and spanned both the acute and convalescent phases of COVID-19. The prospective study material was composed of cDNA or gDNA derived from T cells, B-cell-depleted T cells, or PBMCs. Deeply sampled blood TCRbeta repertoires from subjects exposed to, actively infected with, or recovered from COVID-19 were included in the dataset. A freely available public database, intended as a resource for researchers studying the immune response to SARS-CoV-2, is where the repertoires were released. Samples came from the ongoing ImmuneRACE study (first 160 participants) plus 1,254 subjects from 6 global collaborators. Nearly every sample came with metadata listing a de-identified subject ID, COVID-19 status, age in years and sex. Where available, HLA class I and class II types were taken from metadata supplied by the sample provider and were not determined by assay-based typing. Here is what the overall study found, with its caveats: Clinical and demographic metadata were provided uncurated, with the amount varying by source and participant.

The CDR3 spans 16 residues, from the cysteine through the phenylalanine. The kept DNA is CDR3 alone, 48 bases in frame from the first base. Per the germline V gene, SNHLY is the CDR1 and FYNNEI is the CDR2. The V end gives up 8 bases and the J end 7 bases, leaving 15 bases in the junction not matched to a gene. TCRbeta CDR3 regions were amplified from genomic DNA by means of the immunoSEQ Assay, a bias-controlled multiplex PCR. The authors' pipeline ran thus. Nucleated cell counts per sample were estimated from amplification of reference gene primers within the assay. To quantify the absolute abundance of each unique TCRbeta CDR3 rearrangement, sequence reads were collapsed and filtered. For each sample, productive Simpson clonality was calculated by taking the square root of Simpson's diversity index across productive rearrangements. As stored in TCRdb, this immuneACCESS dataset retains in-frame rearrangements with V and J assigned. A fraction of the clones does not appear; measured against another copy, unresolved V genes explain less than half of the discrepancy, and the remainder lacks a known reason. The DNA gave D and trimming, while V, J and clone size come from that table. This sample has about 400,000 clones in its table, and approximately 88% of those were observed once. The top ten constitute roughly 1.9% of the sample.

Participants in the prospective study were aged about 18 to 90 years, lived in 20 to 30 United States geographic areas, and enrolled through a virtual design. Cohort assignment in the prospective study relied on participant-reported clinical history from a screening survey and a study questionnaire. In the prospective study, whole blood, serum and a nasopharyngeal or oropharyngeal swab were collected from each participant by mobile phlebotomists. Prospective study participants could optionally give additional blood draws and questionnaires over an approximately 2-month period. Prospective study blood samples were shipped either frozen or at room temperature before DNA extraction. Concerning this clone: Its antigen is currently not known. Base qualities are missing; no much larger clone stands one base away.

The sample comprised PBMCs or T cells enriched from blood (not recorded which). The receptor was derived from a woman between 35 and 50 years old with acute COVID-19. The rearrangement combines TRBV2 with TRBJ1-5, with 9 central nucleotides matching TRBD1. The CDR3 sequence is CASRKFGQGKGQPQHF. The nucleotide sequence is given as TGTGCCAGCCGAAAATTCGGACAGGGGAAGGGACAGCCCCAGCATTTT.